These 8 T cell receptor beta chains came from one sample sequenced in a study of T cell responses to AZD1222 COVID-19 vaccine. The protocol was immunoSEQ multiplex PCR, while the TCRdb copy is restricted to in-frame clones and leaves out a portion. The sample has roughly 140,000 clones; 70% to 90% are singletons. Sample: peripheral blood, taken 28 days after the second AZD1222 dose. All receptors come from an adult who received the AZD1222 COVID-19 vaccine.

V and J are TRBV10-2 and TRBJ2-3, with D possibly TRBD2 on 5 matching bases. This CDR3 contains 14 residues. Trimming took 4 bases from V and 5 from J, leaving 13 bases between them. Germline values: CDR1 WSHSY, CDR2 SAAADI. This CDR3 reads CASSGTLSKDTQYF. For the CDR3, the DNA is TGCGCCAGCAGTGGGACTCTCAGTAAAGATACGCAGTATTTT.

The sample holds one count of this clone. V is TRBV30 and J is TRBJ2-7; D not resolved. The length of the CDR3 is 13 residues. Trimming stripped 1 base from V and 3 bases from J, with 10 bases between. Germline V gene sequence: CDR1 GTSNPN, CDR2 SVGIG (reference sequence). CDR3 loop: CAWSGSPLYEQYF. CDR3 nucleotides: TGTGCCTGGAGTGGCAGTCCCCTCTACGAGCAGTACTTC.

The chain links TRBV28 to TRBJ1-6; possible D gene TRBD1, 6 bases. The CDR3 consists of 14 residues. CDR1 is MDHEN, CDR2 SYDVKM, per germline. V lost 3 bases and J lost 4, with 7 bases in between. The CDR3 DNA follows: TGTGCCAGCAGTTTTGGACAGTATAATTCACCCCTCCACTTT. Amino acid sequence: CASSFGQYNSPLHF.

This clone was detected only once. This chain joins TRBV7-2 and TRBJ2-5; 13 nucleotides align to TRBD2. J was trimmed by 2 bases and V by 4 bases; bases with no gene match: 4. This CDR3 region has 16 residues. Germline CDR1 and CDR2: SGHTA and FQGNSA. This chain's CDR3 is CASSSQGLAGQETQYF. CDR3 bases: TGTGCCAGCAGCTCCCAGGGACTAGCGGGACAAGAGACCCAGTACTTC.

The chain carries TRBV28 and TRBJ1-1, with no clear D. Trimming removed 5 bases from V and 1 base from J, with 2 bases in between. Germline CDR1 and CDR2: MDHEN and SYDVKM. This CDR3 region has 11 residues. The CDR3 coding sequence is TGTGCCAGCAGTGCGAACACTGAAGCTTTCTTT. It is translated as CASSANTEAFF.

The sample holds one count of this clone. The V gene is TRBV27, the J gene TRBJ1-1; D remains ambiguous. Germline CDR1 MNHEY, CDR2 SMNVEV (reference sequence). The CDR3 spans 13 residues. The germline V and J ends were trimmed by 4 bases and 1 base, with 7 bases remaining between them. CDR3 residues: CASSYYTNTEAFF. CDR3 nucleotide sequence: TGTGCCAGCAGTTATTATACGAACACTGAAGCTTTCTTT.

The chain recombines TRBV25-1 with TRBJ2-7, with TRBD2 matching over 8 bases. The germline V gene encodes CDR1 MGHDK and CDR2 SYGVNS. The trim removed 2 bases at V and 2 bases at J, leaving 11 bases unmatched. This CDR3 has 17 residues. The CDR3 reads CASSEAGGGGLAYEQYF. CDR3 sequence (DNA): TGTGCCAGCAGTGAAGCCGGGGGCGGGGGGCTCGCCTACGAGCAGTACTTC.

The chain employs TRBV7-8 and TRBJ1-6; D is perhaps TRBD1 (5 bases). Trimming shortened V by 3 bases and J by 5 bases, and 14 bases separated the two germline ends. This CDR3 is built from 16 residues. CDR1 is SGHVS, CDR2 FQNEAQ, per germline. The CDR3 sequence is CASSLIGDRNNSPLHF. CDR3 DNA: TGTGCCAGCAGCTTGATTGGGGACCGAAATAATTCACCCCTCCACTTT.